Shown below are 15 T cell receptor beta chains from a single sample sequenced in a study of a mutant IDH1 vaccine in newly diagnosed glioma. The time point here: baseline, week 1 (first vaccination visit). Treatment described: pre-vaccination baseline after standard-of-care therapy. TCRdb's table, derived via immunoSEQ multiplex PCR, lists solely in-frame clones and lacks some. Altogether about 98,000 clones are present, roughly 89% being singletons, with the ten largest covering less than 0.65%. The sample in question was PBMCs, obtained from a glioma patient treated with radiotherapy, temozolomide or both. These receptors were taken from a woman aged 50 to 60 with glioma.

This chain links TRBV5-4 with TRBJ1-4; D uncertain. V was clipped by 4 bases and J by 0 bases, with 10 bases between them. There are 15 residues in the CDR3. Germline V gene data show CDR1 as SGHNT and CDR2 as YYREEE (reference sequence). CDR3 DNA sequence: TGTGCCAGCAGCCCTGAGTATGCAACTAATGAAAAACTGTTTTTT. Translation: CASSPEYATNEKLFF.

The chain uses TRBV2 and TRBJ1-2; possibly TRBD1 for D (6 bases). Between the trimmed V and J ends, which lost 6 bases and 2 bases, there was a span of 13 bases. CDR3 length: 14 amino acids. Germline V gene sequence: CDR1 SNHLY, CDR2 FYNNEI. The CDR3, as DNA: TGTGCCAGCAGCGCTAACGGACAGAACTATGGCTACACCTTC. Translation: CASSANGQNYGYTF.

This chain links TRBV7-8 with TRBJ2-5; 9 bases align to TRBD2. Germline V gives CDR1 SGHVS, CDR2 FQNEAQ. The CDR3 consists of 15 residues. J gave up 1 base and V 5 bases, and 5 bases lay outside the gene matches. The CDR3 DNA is TGTGCCAGCAGCCTAGGACTAGCGTCCCAAGAGACCCAGTACTTC. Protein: CASSLGLASQETQYF.

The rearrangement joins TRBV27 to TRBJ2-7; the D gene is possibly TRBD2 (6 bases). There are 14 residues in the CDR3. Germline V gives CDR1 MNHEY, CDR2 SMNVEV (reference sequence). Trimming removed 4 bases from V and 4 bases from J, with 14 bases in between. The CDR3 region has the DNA TGTGCCAGCAGTTCCCGGGACTCCCAATACGAGCAGTACTTC. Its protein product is CASSSRDSQYEQYF.

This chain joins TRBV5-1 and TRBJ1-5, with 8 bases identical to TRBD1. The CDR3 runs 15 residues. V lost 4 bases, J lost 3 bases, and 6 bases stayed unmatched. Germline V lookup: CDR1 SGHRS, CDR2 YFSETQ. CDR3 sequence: CASSPTGGYNQPQHF. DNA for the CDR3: TGCGCCAGCAGCCCTACAGGGGGATACAATCAGCCCCAGCATTTT. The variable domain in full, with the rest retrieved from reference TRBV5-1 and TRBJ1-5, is KAGVTQTPRYLIKTRGQQVTLSCSPISGHRSVSWYQQTPGQGLQFLFEYFSETQRNKGNFPGRFSGRQFSNSRSEMNVSTLELGDSALYLCASSPTGGYNQPQHFGDGTRLSIL.

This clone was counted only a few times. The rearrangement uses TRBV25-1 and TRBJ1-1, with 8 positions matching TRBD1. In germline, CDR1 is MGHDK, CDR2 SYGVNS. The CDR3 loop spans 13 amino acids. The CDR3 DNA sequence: TGTGCGACACCGGGACAGGAGAACACTGAAGCTTTCTTT. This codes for CATPGQENTEAFF.

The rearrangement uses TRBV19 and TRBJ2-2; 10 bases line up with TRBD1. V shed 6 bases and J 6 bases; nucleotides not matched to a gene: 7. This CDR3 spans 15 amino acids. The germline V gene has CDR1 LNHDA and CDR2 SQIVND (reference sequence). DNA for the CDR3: TGTGCCAGTAGAGCGGGACAGGGGTCTGCCGGGGAGCTGTTTTTT. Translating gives CASRAGQGSAGELFF. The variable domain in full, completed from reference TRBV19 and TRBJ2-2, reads DGGITQSPKYLFRKEGQNVTLSCEQNLNHDAMYWYRQDPGQGLRLIYYSQIVNDFQKGDIAEGYSVSREKKESFPLTVTSAQKNPTAFYLCASRAGQGSAGELFFGEGSRLTVL.

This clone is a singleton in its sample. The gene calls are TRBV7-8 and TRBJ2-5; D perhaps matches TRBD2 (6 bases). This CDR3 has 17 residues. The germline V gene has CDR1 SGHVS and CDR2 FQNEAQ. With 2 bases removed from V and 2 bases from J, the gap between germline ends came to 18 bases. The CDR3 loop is CASSLNWRGRSQETQYF. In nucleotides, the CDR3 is TGTGCCAGCAGCTTAAATTGGAGGGGACGATCTCAAGAGACCCAGTACTTC.

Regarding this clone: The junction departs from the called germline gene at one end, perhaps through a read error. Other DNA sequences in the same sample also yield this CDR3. The CDR3 sequence is CAWIRVRGRGTEAFF. In DNA form, the CDR3 reads TGTGCCTGGATACGTGTTCGGGGTAGGGGGACTGAAGCTTTCTTC. This chain links TRBV30 with TRBJ1-1, with TRBD1 as a possible D gene (6 bases). The germline CDR1 and CDR2 sequences are GTSNPN and SVGIG (reference sequence). The CDR3 contains 15 residues.

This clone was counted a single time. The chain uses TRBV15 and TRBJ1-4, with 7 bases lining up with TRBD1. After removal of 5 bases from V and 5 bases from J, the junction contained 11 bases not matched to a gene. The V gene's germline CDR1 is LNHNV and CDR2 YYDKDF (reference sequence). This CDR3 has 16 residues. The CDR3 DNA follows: TGTGCCACCAGCTTCTACCGGGACAGCCAAAATGAAAAACTGTTTTTT. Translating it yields CATSFYRDSQNEKLFF.

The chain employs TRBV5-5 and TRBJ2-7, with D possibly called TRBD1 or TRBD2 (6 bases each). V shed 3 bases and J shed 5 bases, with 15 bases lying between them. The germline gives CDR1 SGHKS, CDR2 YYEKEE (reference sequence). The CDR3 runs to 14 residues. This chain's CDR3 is CASSSVGGPHEQYF. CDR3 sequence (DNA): TGTGCCAGCAGCTCTGTTGGGGGGCCGCACGAGCAGTACTTC.

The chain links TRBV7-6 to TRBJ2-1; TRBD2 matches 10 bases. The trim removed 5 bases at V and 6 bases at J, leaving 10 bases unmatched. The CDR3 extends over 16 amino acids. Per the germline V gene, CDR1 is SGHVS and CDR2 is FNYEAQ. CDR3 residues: CASSRLASGSPNEQFF. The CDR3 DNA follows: TGTGCCAGCAGCCGCCTGGCTAGCGGGAGCCCCAATGAGCAGTTCTTC.

CDR3 region: CASRRVAGENEQYF. In nucleotides, the CDR3 is TGCGCCAGCAGACGCGTAGCGGGAGAGAACGAGCAGTACTTC. The genes are TRBV4-1 and TRBJ2-7, with 9 positions matching TRBD2. The CDR3 totals 14 residues. With V trimmed by 6 bases and J by 5 bases, 8 bases remained unmatched. CDR1 and CDR2 from the germline V gene are MGHRA and YSYEKL.

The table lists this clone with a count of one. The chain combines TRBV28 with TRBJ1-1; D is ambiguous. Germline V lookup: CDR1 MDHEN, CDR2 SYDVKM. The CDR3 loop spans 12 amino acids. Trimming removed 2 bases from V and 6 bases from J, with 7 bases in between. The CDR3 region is CASSLLGSEAFF. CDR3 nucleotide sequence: TGTGCCAGCAGTTTACTGGGGTCTGAAGCTTTCTTT.

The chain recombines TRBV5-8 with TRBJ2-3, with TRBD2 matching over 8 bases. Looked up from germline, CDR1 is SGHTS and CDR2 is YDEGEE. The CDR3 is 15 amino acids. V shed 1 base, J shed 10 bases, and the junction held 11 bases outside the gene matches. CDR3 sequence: CASSLRGLGKDPQYF. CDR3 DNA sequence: TGTGCCAGCAGCTTGAGGGGACTAGGCAAGGATCCGCAGTATTTT.